The 7 T cell receptor beta chains below come from one sample, sequenced in a study of cytomegalovirus exposure and HLA in healthy donors. Both 60 Vbeta primers and 13 Jbeta primers went into the PCR. Assay used: immunoSEQ multiplex PCR; TCRdb lists only in-frame clones, some missing. The table has about 180,000 clones, around 77% seen once. Sequencing input: PBMCs. All receptors come from a man in his sixties in good health and CMV-seronegative.

The genes are TRBV7-9 and TRBJ1-2; maybe TRBD1 (6 bases). Germline V lookup: CDR1 SEHNR, CDR2 FQNEAQ (reference sequence). The CDR3 is 16 amino acids. With 2 bases removed from V and 3 bases from J, the gap between germline ends came to 16 bases. DNA of the CDR3: TGTGCCAGCAGCTTAATTAGAGCCAGGGGAGACTATGGCTACACCTTC. Translating gives CASSLIRARGDYGYTF. Full variable domain (missing parts from reference TRBV7-9 and TRBJ1-2): DTGVSQNPRHKITKRGQNVTFRCDPISEHNRLYWYRQTLGQGPEFLTYFQNEAQLEKSRLLSDRFSAERPKGSFSTLEIQRTEQGDSAMYLCASSLIRARGDYGYTFGSGTRLTVV.

Comments on this clone: One end of the junction fails to match germline, which may point to a read error. The CDR3: CASSALRTGDYGYPF. DNA of the CDR3: TGTGCCAGCAGTGCACTGAGGACAGGGGACTATGGCTACCCCTTC. The J gene is TRBJ1-2, the V gene TRBV5-4; the match to TRBD1 covers 9 bases. The germline V gene encodes CDR1 SGHNT and CDR2 YYREEE (reference sequence). The CDR3 loop spans 15 amino acids. Variable domain in full (rest from reference TRBV5-4 and TRBJ1-2): ETGVTQSPTHLIKTRGQQVTLRCSSQSGHNTVSWYQQALGQGPQFIFQYYREEENGRGNFPPRFSGLQFPNYSSELNVNALELDDSALYLCASSALRTGDYGYPFGSGTRLTVV.

The rearrangement links TRBV25-1 to TRBJ2-1, with TRBD2 matching over 11 bases. This CDR3 has 16 residues. V lost 3 bases and J lost 6; bases outside the gene matches: 7. Germline V CDR1 and CDR2: MGHDK, SYGVNS. Written as DNA, the CDR3 is TGTGCCAGCAGTGACCTTAGCGGGAGGGCCCCCAATGAGCAGTTCTTC. This translates into CASSDLSGRAPNEQFF. The whole variable domain, filled in from reference TRBV25-1 and TRBJ2-1, reads EADIYQTPRYLVIGTGKKITLECSQTMGHDKMYWYQQDPGMELHLIHYSYGVNSTEKGDLSSESTVSRIRTEHFPLTLESARPSHTSQYLCASSDLSGRAPNEQFFGPGTRLTVL.

This clone came up a few times. The gene calls are TRBV28 and TRBJ2-7; TRBD2 agrees at 13 bases. Germline lookup yields CDR1 MDHEN and CDR2 SYDVKM. The CDR3 has 19 residues. Trimming took 5 bases from V and 3 from J; bases not matched to a gene: 16. The chain's CDR3 is CASSQGLPGLAGLDYEQYF. CDR3 nucleotides: TGTGCCAGCAGTCAAGGACTGCCGGGACTAGCGGGGCTGGACTACGAGCAGTACTTC.

The chain uses TRBV6-5 and TRBJ1-1, with D maybe TRBD1 (5 bases). The CDR3 totals 14 residues. Trimming shortened V by 2 bases and J by 0 bases, and 7 bases separated the two germline ends. Per the germline V gene, CDR1 is MNHEY and CDR2 is SVGAGI. CDR3 nucleotide sequence: TGTGCCAGCAGTTACGACAGAATGAACACTGAAGCTTTCTTT. Translated, it gives CASSYDRMNTEAFF.

This sequence joins TRBV5-1 and TRBJ2-1; D is ambiguous. CDR3 length equals 11 residues. The germline V gene has CDR1 SGHRS and CDR2 YFSETQ. The V end lost 3 bases, the J end lost 5 bases, and 3 bases lay between the germline ends. CDR3 nucleotide sequence: TGCGCCAGCAGCTACAACAATGAGCAGTTCTTC. Translation gives CASSYNNEQFF.

This chain's CDR3 is CASSQVTGSQPQHF. The CDR3 nucleotides are TGCGCCAGCAGCCAAGTGACAGGGAGTCAGCCCCAGCATTTT. The rearrangement joins TRBV4-1 to TRBJ1-5; 7 bases match TRBD1. V shed 1 base and J 6 bases; nucleotides not matched to a gene: 3. CDR1 and CDR2 from the germline V gene are MGHRA and YSYEKL. This CDR3 has 14 amino acids.